The TCR beta chain described here comes from a study of blood T cell repertoires in COVID-19 (dated by TCRdb to 2018 to 2020). Study-wide context: The collaborator samples originated in the United States, Italy and Spain and spanned the acute and convalescent phases of COVID-19. The prospective study material was composed of cDNA or gDNA derived from T cells, B-cell-depleted T cells, or PBMCs. Subjects who had been exposed to COVID-19, were actively infected with it, or had recovered from it provided the deeply sampled blood TCRbeta repertoires that made up the dataset. The repertoires were released in a freely available public database intended as a resource for research on the immune response to SARS-CoV-2. The samples were drawn from the first 160 participants of the ongoing ImmuneRACE study and from some 1,300 subjects provided by 6 global collaborators. A de-identified subject ID, COVID-19 status, age in years and sex were almost always included in the sample metadata. Where HLA class I and class II types were available, the types were taken from metadata supplied by the sample provider, not from assay-based typing. Overall study outcomes, separate from this receptor: The amount of clinical and demographic metadata varied by source and participant and was provided uncurated.

Whole blood was collected in K2EDTA tubes by collaborating institutions according to the institutions' own protocols. For TCRbeta analysis, collaborator samples were shipped as frozen whole blood, as isolated PBMCs, or as DNA extracted from either sample type. Of note for this clone: The antigen this receptor binds is unknown. Base qualities were left out, and no much larger clone turns up one base away.

The CDR3 starts with the cysteine, ends with the phenylalanine, and has 12 residues. The read is trimmed to its CDR3 DNA, 36 bases read in frame from base 1. V is pared back by 10 bases and J by 5 bases, with 14 bases lying between the germline termini. TCRbeta CDR3 regions were amplified from genomic DNA using the immunoSEQ Assay, a bias-controlled multiplex PCR. In the paper's pipeline: Nucleated cell counts per sample were estimated from amplification of reference gene primers within the assay. To quantify the absolute abundance of each unique TCRbeta CDR3 rearrangement, sequence reads were collapsed and filtered. For each sample, productive Simpson clonality was calculated as the square root of Simpson's diversity index across productive rearrangements. The table comes from immuneACCESS by way of TCRdb, which keeps in-frame sequences with V and J called. Part of the clones is missing from these tables; in studies checked, under half for an unresolved V gene and the rest for unknown reasons. V and J calls and clone size follow that table, whereas D and trimming were derived from the DNA. The sample table lists 90,000 to 120,000 clones, 71% of them with a count of one. About 2% of the sample is in the top ten clones.

The chain is made from TRBV12-3 or TRBV12-4 and TRBJ1-1, with the identity of the D gene unclear. This clonotype was sampled from a woman aged 40 to 49 with acute or convalescent COVID-19. Material: peripheral blood. The CDR3 protein sequence reads: CATYLAGTEAFF. The sequenced DNA: TGTGCCACCTACCTGGCGGGGACTGAAGCTTTCTTT.